This T cell receptor (beta chain) was identified during a study of blood T cell repertoires in COVID-19 (dated by TCRdb to the early 2020s). Regarding the complete study: Samples from collaborators originated in the United States, Italy and Spain and spanned both the acute and convalescent phases of COVID-19. The material from the prospective study consisted of cDNA or gDNA derived from T cells, B-cell-depleted T cells, or PBMCs. Deeply sampled blood TCRbeta repertoires from subjects exposed to, actively infected with, or recovered from COVID-19 were included in the dataset. A freely available public database, intended as a resource for researchers studying the immune response to SARS-CoV-2, is where the repertoires were released. The samples were drawn from two sources: the first 160 participants of the ongoing ImmuneRACE study, and 1,254 subjects contributed by 6 global collaborators. Sample metadata almost always included a de-identified subject ID, COVID-19 status, age in years and sex. Where available, HLA class I and class II types were obtained from metadata supplied by the sample provider rather than from assay-based typing.

About this clone itself: Its recognized antigen is unknown. No base quality information exists; no much larger clone differs at one position.

Including the terminal cysteine and phenylalanine, the CDR3 comprises 14 residues. Only the CDR3 portion is preserved as DNA: 42 bases, with reading frame beginning at the first base. CDR1 and CDR2, per the germline V gene (reference sequence), are LNHDA and SQIVND. Compared with germline, V lacks 5 bases and J lacks 6 bases; bases without a gene match: 6. TCRbeta CDR3 regions were amplified from genomic DNA by means of the immunoSEQ Assay, a bias-controlled multiplex PCR. The study's own analysis went as follows. The number of nucleated cells in each sample was estimated from the amplification of reference gene primers within the assay. To quantify the absolute abundance of each unique TCRbeta CDR3 rearrangement, sequence reads were collapsed and filtered. For each sample, productive Simpson clonality was calculated as the square root of Simpson's diversity index over productive rearrangements. Drawn from immuneACCESS, this table holds only the in-frame rearrangements with V and J called that TCRdb kept. Clones are partly lost; checked studies trace under half to an unresolved V gene and leave the rest unexplained. V, J and clone size are those of that table, while D and trimming were read from the DNA. In this sample the table shows about 280,000 clones, 85% to 90% of which occur a single time. Clones ranked in the top ten supply over 4% of the sample.

Here is what the overall study found, with its caveats: Clinical and demographic metadata were provided uncurated, with the amount varying by source and participant.

In the prospective study, participants were about 18 to 95 years old, resided in about two dozen geographic areas of the United States, and were enrolled through a virtual design. To assign participants to cohorts, the prospective study relied on clinical history that participants themselves reported in a screening survey and a study questionnaire. Mobile phlebotomists in the prospective study collected whole blood, serum and a nasopharyngeal or oropharyngeal swab from every participant. Additional blood draws and questionnaires over an approximately 2-month period could optionally be provided by prospective study participants. Prospective study blood samples were shipped either frozen or at room temperature before DNA extraction.

The V and J genes are TRBV19 and TRBJ2-3; TRBD1 matches 9 bases in the middle. The sequencing sample was made of PBMCs or T cells enriched from blood (not recorded which). The sequence was collected from a woman aged 30 to 39 with acute COVID-19. The bases are TGTGCCAGTAGTGCCGGGACAGGGAGTGATACGCAGTATTTT. Its translation reads: CASSAGTGSDTQYF.